Sequencing of this T cell receptor beta chain was carried out in a study of CD8 T cells in Susac syndrome. The CDR3 consists of 15 residues. Trimming shortened V by 7 bases and J by 2 bases, and 16 bases separated the two germline ends. Germline loops: CDR1 MNHNY, CDR2 SVGAGI (reference sequence). A quantity of about 0.5 to 1 ug RNA underwent reverse transcription using random hexamers. TCRdb ran MiXCR on the immunoSEQ multiplex PCR reads and lists one entry per CDR3 protein. The data contain approximately 180,000 distinct CDR3 sequences, roughly 94% of them singletons. In Susac syndrome patients, recently defined diagnostic criteria for definite or probable disease were met. In its sample, this clonotype was seen a few times.

The receptor was derived from a human donor with Susac syndrome. Material: CD4+ T cells from PBMCs. The chain carries TRBV6-6 and TRBJ2-3; the D gene is possibly TRBD2 (6 bases). The CDR3 DNA is TGTGCCAGCAACTTAGCGGAGGGGTTCACAGATACGCAGTATTTT. Amino acids: CASNLAEGFTDTQYF.